The entry below describes one T cell receptor (beta chain). The data belong to a study of blood T cell repertoires in COVID-19. Study background: Nucleic acid was either cDNA or gDNA, and it came from T cells, B-cell-depleted T cells, or PBMCs.

Assay: immunoSEQ multiplex PCR; the TCRdb copy retains only in-frame clones and omits some. The sample carries about 150,000 clones, approximately 90% recorded once. The sequenced sample consisted of peripheral blood. The source of this sequence is a middle-aged woman with acute or convalescent COVID-19.

The CDR3 region has the DNA TGTGCCAGCAGCTCGACTCGGGACAGGGGGCCCGAGCAGTACTTC. Its protein is CASSSTRDRGPEQYF. This chain joins TRBV7-9 and TRBJ2-7; 12 bases are a match to TRBD1. The CDR3 has 15 amino acids. The germline V gene encodes CDR1 SEHNR and CDR2 FQNEAQ (reference sequence). J gave up 6 bases and V 4 bases, and 7 bases lay outside the gene matches.